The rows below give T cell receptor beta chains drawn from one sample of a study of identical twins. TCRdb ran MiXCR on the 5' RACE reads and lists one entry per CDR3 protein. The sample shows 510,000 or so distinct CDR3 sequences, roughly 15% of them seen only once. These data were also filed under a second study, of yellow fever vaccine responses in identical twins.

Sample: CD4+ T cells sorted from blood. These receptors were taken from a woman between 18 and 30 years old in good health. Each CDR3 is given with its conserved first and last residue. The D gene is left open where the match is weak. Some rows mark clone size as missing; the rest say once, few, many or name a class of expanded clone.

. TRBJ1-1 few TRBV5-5 CASSSRVDKNTEAFF TGTGCCAGCAGCTCCCGGGTAGACAAGAACACTGAAGCTTTCTTT
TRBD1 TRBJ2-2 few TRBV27 CASSTRTGGFGTGELFF TGTGCCAGCAGTACTAGGACAGGGGGCTTCGGCACCGGGGAGCTGTTTTTT
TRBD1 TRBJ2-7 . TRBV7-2 CASSRTGTEAYEQYF TGTGCCAGCAGCAGAACCGGGACAGAGGCCTACGAGCAGTACTTC
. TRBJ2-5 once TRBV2 CASSEAVVSPEDF TGTGCCAGCAGTGAAGCAGTAGTCTCTCCAGAGGACTTC
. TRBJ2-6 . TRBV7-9 CASSPTRVSGANVLTF TGTGCCAGCAGCCCAACTCGCGTCTCTGGGGCCAACGTCCTGACTTTC
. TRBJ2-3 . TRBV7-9 CASSLVHGATQYF TGTGCCAGCAGCTTAGTTCATGGGGCCACGCAGTATTTT
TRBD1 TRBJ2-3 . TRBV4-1 CASSQGDRDADTQYF TGCGCCAGCAGCCAAGGGGACAGGGATGCAGATACGCAGTATTTT
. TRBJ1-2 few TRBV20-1 CSAELTVGYGYTF TGCAGTGCCGAATTGACAGTTGGCTATGGCTACACCTTC
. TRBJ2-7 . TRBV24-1 CATSVRYEQYF TGTGCCACCAGTGTGAGGTACGAGCAGTACTTC
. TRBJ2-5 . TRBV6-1 CASTENGGRETQYF TGTGCCAGCACGGAGAACGGGGGTCGAGAGACCCAGTACTTC
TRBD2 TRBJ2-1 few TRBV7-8 CASSHGGTRINEQFF TGTGCCAGCAGCCACGGGGGGACTAGGATCAATGAGCAGTTCTTC
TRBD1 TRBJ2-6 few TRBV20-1 CSASGQGAPGANVLTF TGCAGTGCTAGTGGACAGGGGGCGCCTGGGGCCAACGTCCTGACTTTC
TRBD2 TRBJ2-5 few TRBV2 CASSGGTSGVRQETQYF TGTGCCAGCAGTGGTGGGACTAGCGGGGTCCGCCAAGAGACCCAGTACTTC